This TCR beta chain was documented in a study of T cells in Graves' hyperthyroidism and ophthalmopathy. On the study more broadly: Blood was drawn when the patient was first diagnosed and still untreated. Whole-study results and caveats: The model forecast ophthalmopathy, anticipating it by a median around 6.9 months before onset. Researchers report that a 13 V-J model separated ophthalmopathy from stable hyperthyroidism.

This clonotype was counted ten times or more. Its antigen is undetermined. Amplified TCR beta CDR3 regions came from RNA transcripts. The TCR CDR3 first-round RT-PCR relied on the HTBI primer set. One entry per CDR3 protein, called by TCRdb with MiXCR from the multiplex PCR reads. The sample lists about 180,000 distinct CDR3 sequences, about 15% seen once, with roughly 32% in the top ten. The origin of this receptor is a woman between 50 and 59 years old with Graves' hyperthyroidism. What was sequenced was blood.

CDR3 bases: TGCAGTGCTAGAGACCGGGACAGGGTGTTCAACGAGCAGTACTTC. Its translation is CSARDRDRVFNEQYF. This rearrangement joins TRBV20-1 to TRBJ2-7, with 9 bases fitting TRBD1. The length of the CDR3 is 15 residues. Trimming cost V 0 bases and J 5 bases; bases outside gene matches: 8. Germline V lookup: CDR1 DFQATT, CDR2 SNEGSKA (reference sequence).